These 18 T cell receptor beta chains were all obtained from the same sample, sequenced in a study of T cells in Graves' hyperthyroidism and ophthalmopathy. Using RNA transcripts as the source, TCR beta CDR3 regions were amplified. RT-PCR in the first round (using the HTBI primer set) targeted the TCR CDR3. MiXCR was run by TCRdb on the multiplex PCR reads, yielding one entry per CDR3 protein. The table includes about 300,000 distinct CDR3 sequences, approximately 18% detected once. Input material: blood. The source is a man between 45 and 60 years old with Graves' ophthalmopathy.

This clonotype turned up a few times. The V and J genes are TRBV16 and TRBJ2-7; D ambiguous. The ends were cut back, 4 bases at V and 1 base at J, with 14 bases in the middle. Germline CDR1 and CDR2: KGHSY and FQNENV. The CDR3 is 15 residues long. CDR3: CASSPREAPSYEQYF. The CDR3 coding sequence is TGTGCCAGCAGCCCTCGAGAAGCCCCTTCCTACGAGCAGTACTTC.

This CDR3 reads CASSQAGGGYGYTF. The CDR3 DNA reads TGTGCCAGCAGCCAAGCGGGGGGCGGCTATGGCTACACCTTC. This rearrangement joins TRBV3-1 to TRBJ1-2; tentatively, D is TRBD1 (6 bases). CDR3 length: 14 amino acids. V was clipped by 1 base and J by 4 bases, with 10 bases between them. In germline, CDR1 is LGHDT, CDR2 YNNKEL (reference sequence).

Many counts were recorded for this clonotype. This chain uses TRBV6-1 with TRBJ2-5; weak D call: TRBD2 (6 bases). CDR3 length: 16 amino acids. CDR1 is MNHNS and CDR2 is SASEGT in the germline V gene. V was shortened by 8 bases and J by 7 bases, with 26 bases between the two germline ends. Here the CDR3 DNA reads TGTGCCAGCCGGGAGTCGAGACTAGAGGGAAGTCGGACCCAGTACTTC. Protein sequence: CASRESRLEGSRTQYF.

This clonotype appeared many times. V gene TRBV20-1 combines with J gene TRBJ2-7; D ambiguous. Germline CDR1 is DFQATT and CDR2 is SNEGSKA (reference sequence). The CDR3 has 13 amino acids. Between the trimmed V and J ends, which lost 3 bases and 0 bases, there was a span of 9 bases. The CDR3: CSARGDHSYEQYF. As DNA, the CDR3 is TGCAGTGCTAGGGGCGACCACTCCTACGAGCAGTACTTC.

This clonotype was detected ten times or more. The V call is TRBV20-1, the J call TRBJ2-7; 13 bases line up with TRBD2. Germline CDR1 DFQATT, CDR2 SNEGSKA (reference sequence). This CDR3 is built from 14 residues. V dropped 5 bases and J dropped 3; count of bases not matched to a gene: 4. In DNA, the CDR3 is TGCAGTGCTCGGACTAGCGGGAGAGGCTACGAGCAGTACTTC. It specifies CSARTSGRGYEQYF.

This clonotype has a count of ten or more. The chain has TRBV18 and TRBJ1-1; no definite D call. CDR3 length: 16 residues. Germline loops: CDR1 KGHSH, CDR2 LQKENI. V lost 6 bases and J lost 1, with 18 bases in between. In nucleotides, the CDR3 is TGTGCCAGCTCCCCCCTAGACGAGCTACCGAACACTGAAGCTTTCTTT. This encodes CASSPLDELPNTEAFF.

This chain joins TRBV29-1 and TRBJ2-7; TRBD2 matches 9 bases. The CDR3 covers 13 residues. The V gene end was trimmed by 4 bases and the J gene end by 8 bases; junction bases not matched to a gene: 9. Looked up from germline, CDR1 is SQVTM and CDR2 is ANQGSEA. Here the CDR3 reads CSVGTSAVTQQYF. The DNA of the CDR3 is TGCAGCGTTGGGACTAGCGCCGTGACCCAGCAGTACTTC.

The chain recombines TRBV2 with TRBJ1-2; weak D call: TRBD1 (5 bases). CDR1 and CDR2 from the germline V gene are SNHLY and FYNNEI. The CDR3 is 14 amino acids. Trimming took 6 bases from V and 2 from J, leaving 13 bases between them. CDR3 region: CASSRDGINYGYTF. The CDR3 DNA sequence: TGTGCCAGCAGCCGGGACGGAATAAACTATGGCTACACCTTC.

CDR3 in DNA: TGTGCCAGCAGTGAACTAGCGGGAGCGCGCAGCTCCAATGAGCAGTTCTTC. It is translated as CASSELAGARSSNEQFF. The chain employs TRBV2 and TRBJ2-1; 10 nucleotides line up with TRBD2. This CDR3 has 17 residues. The trim removed 2 bases at V and 6 bases at J, leaving 10 bases unmatched. Germline V gene lookup returns CDR1 SNHLY and CDR2 FYNNEI.

The V call is TRBV2, the J call TRBJ1-1; 7 bases are a match to TRBD1. The CDR3 loop spans 16 amino acids. Germline assignment: CDR1 SNHLY and CDR2 FYNNEI. Losses at the gene ends were 2 bases for V and 4 bases for J; bases not matched to a gene: 10. The CDR3 bases are TGTGCCAGCAGTGAATGGGACAGAAGAGGTGGCACTGAAGCTTTCTTT. Its protein is CASSEWDRRGGTEAFF.

The genes are TRBV15 and TRBJ2-7; D is possibly TRBD2 (6 bases). Germline CDR1 and CDR2: LNHNV and YYDKDF (reference sequence). CDR3 size: 14 residues. Between the trimmed V and J ends, which lost 3 bases and 5 bases, there was a span of 14 bases. CDR3 nucleotides: TGTGCCACCAGCAGGTGGGGGGATTCCCACGAGCAGTACTTC. This sequence encodes CATSRWGDSHEQYF.

This clonotype showed up many times. The chain couples TRBV20-1 to TRBJ2-1, with 9 bases matching TRBD2. Per the germline V gene, CDR1 is DFQATT and CDR2 is SNEGSKA (reference sequence). J lost 2 bases, V lost 6 bases, and 20 bases had no gene match. The CDR3 consists of 19 residues. As DNA, the CDR3 is TGCAGTGCCACCCGGCGGCGTAGCGGGGGACCCGGGACCTACAATGAGCAGTTCTTC. Its protein product is CSATRRRSGGPGTYNEQFF.

The sample holds a few counts of this clonotype. The chain is built from TRBV30 and TRBJ2-1; TRBD2 matches at 8 bases. The germline CDR1 and CDR2 sequences are GTSNPN and SVGIG (reference sequence). The J segment lost 5 bases and the V segment lost 7 bases, leaving 22 bases of the junction unmatched. This CDR3 spans 18 amino acids. CDR3 region: CAYQKSLSIAGFHNEQFF. As DNA, the CDR3 is TGTGCCTATCAGAAGAGTCTATCAATAGCGGGATTCCACAATGAGCAGTTCTTC.

The sample holds many counts of this clonotype. The genes are TRBV3-1 and TRBJ2-1; D is uncertain. The germline V and J ends were trimmed by 0 bases and 6 bases, with 3 bases remaining between them. This CDR3 region has 12 residues. Per germline, CDR1 LGHDT and CDR2 YNNKEL (reference sequence). The DNA for the CDR3 is TGTGCCAGCAGCCAAGATCCCAATGAGCAGTTCTTC. This translates into CASSQDPNEQFF.

This clonotype has at least ten counts. This chain links TRBV7-8 with TRBJ2-3; possibly TRBD2 for D (6 bases). CDR1 and CDR2 from the germline V gene are SGHVS and FQNEAQ. V was cut by 8 bases and J by 4 bases, with 16 bases left in between. This CDR3 region has 14 residues. This chain's CDR3 is CASRPGAGSDTQYF. DNA for the CDR3: TGTGCCAGCCGCCCCGGAGCGGGTTCAGATACGCAGTATTTT. Together with reference TRBV7-8 and TRBJ2-3, the CDR3 gives the full variable domain: GAGVSQSPRYKVAKRGQDVALRCDPISGHVSLFWYQQALGQGPEFLTYFQNEAQLDKSGLPSDRFFAERPEGSVSTLKIQRTQQEDSAVYLCASRPGAGSDTQYFGPGTRLTVL.

The table lists this clonotype with many counts. J is TRBJ2-7 and V is TRBV28, with 9 positions matching TRBD2. The junction had 4 bases not matched to a gene; V was cut back by 7 bases and J by 3 bases. Looked up from germline, CDR1 is MDHEN and CDR2 is SYDVKM. The CDR3 totals 13 residues. CDR3 nucleotide sequence: TGTGCCAGCACGACTAGCGGAATCTACGAGCAGTACTTC. Amino acids: CASTTSGIYEQYF.

This clonotype was observed a few times. This chain links TRBV29-1 with TRBJ2-1; TRBD1 aligns across 7 bases. This CDR3 region has 14 residues. Germline V gives CDR1 SQVTM, CDR2 ANQGSEA. With V trimmed by 7 bases and J by 0 bases, 6 bases remained unmatched. The CDR3 DNA follows: TGCAGCGCCATGACAGGGAACTCCTACAATGAGCAGTTCTTC. It yields the protein CSAMTGNSYNEQFF.

This clonotype was seen a few times. The DNA is left out, because the CDR3 cannot be placed on it with certainty; the CDR3 is given as TCRdb lists it. The chain couples TRBV6-2 or TRBV6-3 to TRBJ2-5; TRBD2 is taken as the D call from the table, unchecked against the DNA. Germline V gene data show CDR1 as MNHEY and CDR2 as SVGEGT. The length of the CDR3 is 14 amino acids, counting both ends. The CDR3 loop reads CASSLEKARSKQYF.